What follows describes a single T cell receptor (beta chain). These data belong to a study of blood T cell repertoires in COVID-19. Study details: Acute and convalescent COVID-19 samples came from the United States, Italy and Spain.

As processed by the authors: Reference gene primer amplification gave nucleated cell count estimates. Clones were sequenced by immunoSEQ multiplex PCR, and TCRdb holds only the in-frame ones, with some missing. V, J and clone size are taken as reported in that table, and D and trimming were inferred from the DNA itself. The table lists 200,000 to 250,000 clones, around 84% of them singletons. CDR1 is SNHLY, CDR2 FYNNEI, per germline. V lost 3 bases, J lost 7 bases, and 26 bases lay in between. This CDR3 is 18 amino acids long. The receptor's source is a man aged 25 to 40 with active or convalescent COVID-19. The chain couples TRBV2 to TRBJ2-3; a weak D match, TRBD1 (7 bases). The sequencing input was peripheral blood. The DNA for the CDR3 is TGTGCCAGCAGTGATGGGGCAGGGGGAGGCCGGAGCGTTCATACGCAGTATTTT. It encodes CASSDGAGGGRSVHTQYF.